The entry below gives a single TCR beta chain sequence along with its context. Its specificity is not known. The record originates from a study of identical twins. Overall study findings and caveats: Not following the same donors, the study drew its conclusions from cross-sectional statistical analysis. Twins shared beta out-of-frame sequences in excess, but this excess was weaker. Part of the zero-insertion signal could reflect confounding by invariant MAIT and iNKT cells.

Template switching added a universal primer site, and cDNA bore unique molecular identifiers. TCRdb recomputed calls from the 5' RACE reads with MiXCR, one row per CDR3 protein. Of a few hundred thousand distinct CDR3 sequences detected, about 8.3% appear once; the ten largest clones hold 2% to 2.5%. The length of the CDR3 is 15 residues. Trimming removed 0 bases from V and 0 bases from J, with 9 bases in between. Germline values: CDR1 SGHVS, CDR2 FNYEAQ. This sample was also put to use in a study of yellow fever vaccine responses in identical twins.

The sequenced material came from memory (CD45RO+) T cells sorted from blood. The J gene is TRBJ2-7, the V gene TRBV7-6, with a tentative D call TRBD2 (6 bases). This clonotype was sampled from a young woman in good health. The CDR3 DNA follows: TGTGCCAGCAGCTTAGCGGGGGGATTCTCCTACGAGCAGTACTTC. It yields the protein CASSLAGGFSYEQYF.